This paragraph reports one T cell receptor beta chain. The data were taken from a study of blood T cell repertoires in COVID-19. Methods used by the authors: It was from reference gene primer amplification that nucleated cell counts were estimated. Clones were read by immunoSEQ multiplex PCR, and TCRdb kept only the in-frame ones, dropping some. Clonal size and the V and J genes are those of that table, whereas D and trimming came from the DNA. The sample includes tens of thousands of clones, 90% of them seen just once. The CDR3 is made up of 21 amino acids. V shed 5 bases and J 0 bases; nucleotides not matched to a gene: 20. Per germline, CDR1 MNHEY and CDR2 SMNVEV (reference sequence).

The sample comprised peripheral blood. This chain uses TRBV27 with TRBJ2-7; 12 nucleotides agree with TRBD2. The receptor comes from a human donor in a cohort sampled during active COVID-19. The CDR3 is CASSPKPRRGLAGISSYEQYF. Written as DNA, the CDR3 is TGTGCCAGCAGTCCCAAGCCTCGACGAGGACTAGCGGGGATCAGCTCCTACGAGCAGTACTTC.